Listed below are T cell receptor beta chains from one sample, sequenced in a study of T cell responses to AZD1222 COVID-19 vaccine. TCRdb's copy holds only in-frame clones and misses some; the assay was immunoSEQ multiplex PCR. The data hold more than 100,000 clones, with 80% to 90% observed a single time. This specimen was peripheral blood, taken on day 0 of AZD1222 vaccination. The receptors were sampled from an adult in good health. Both conserved end residues are part of each CDR3. Fields, in order: D gene, V gene, J gene, CDR3 protein, CDR3 DNA. A D gene is named only where the DNA matches it firmly.

TRBD1	TRBV7-9	TRBJ1-2	CASSLETGGTYGYTF	TGTGCCAGCAGCTTAGAAACAGGGGGGACCTATGGCTACACCTTC
-	TRBV7-2	TRBJ1-1	CASSLASGALKYEAFF	TGTGCCAGCAGCTTAGCTTCGGGAGCCCTAAAGTACGAAGCTTTCTTT
-	TRBV27	TRBJ1-6	CATSRDPNSPLHF	TGTGCCACTAGCCGGGATCCTAATTCACCCCTCCACTTT
-	TRBV5-6	TRBJ1-2	CASRLTEGIANYYGYTF	TGTGCCAGCAGGCTGACAGAGGGTATTGCTAATTACTATGGCTACACCTTC
TRBD1	TRBV4-3	TRBJ2-7	CASSQDGGQGYEQYF	TGCGCCAGCAGCCAAGACGGGGGACAGGGCTACGAGCAGTACTTC
TRBD1	TRBV30	TRBJ1-1	CAWNRGQTNTEAFF	TGTGCCTGGAATAGGGGACAGACGAACACTGAAGCTTTCTTT
TRBD2	TRBV5-1	TRBJ2-3	CASSSGLAGEADTQYF	TGCGCCAGCAGCTCGGGACTAGCGGGGGAGGCAGATACGCAGTATTTT
TRBD1	TRBV6-6	TRBJ1-2	CASSSLRTGKYGYTF	TGTGCCAGCAGTTCTCTCCGGACAGGGAAGTATGGCTACACCTTC
TRBD1	TRBV2	TRBJ1-2	CASRLQGAINYGYTF	TGTGCCAGCAGGCTGCAGGGGGCCATTAACTATGGCTACACCTTC
-	TRBV9	TRBJ2-3	CASSVGTGGDTQYF	TGTGCCAGCAGCGTAGGCACTGGGGGGGATACGCAGTATTTT
-	TRBV27	TRBJ2-2	CASSLDTETENTGELFF	TGTGCCAGCAGTTTGGACACTGAGACAGAGAACACCGGGGAGCTGTTTTTT
TRBD1	TRBV27	TRBJ2-2	CASRWGTGGSGELFF	TGTGCCAGCAGGTGGGGGACAGGGGGTTCCGGGGAGCTGTTTTTT
TRBD2	TRBV27	TRBJ2-7	CAWAGTIDAGWYEQYF	TGTGCCTGGGCTGGGACTATTGATGCAGGGTGGTACGAGCAGTACTTC
-	TRBV7-9	TRBJ2-3	CASSFRDFTDTQYF	TGTGCCAGCAGCTTCCGGGACTTCACAGATACGCAGTATTTT
-	TRBV5-4	TRBJ2-5	CASSPSDNPGVWYF	TGTGCCAGCAGCCCCTCGGATAATCCCGGTGTTTGGTACTTC